One sample yielded the 13 T cell receptor beta chains listed below, sequenced in a study of T-cell reconstitution after alpha-beta-depleted transplantation in children listed by TCRdb under 2016. What this sample's treatment or condition label stands for: allogeneic hematopoietic cell transplantation with graft depleted of TCRalphabeta T cells and CD19 B cells. Library generation was performed with PCR. Reads for this sample came from an Illumina HiSeq 2500. Molecular barcoding was employed in the preparation of TCR libraries, with unique molecular identifiers being used to normalize TCRbeta repertoire quantification. TCRdb reprocessed the public reads (quality trimming at Q25 with fastp, clone calling with MiXCR) and kept in-frame beta chains. Every CDR3 protein is listed once, alongside the most common genes and DNA of its rows. The sample table holds around 200,000 distinct CDR3 sequences, of which 7.5% to 9.5% were seen once. The top ten clones comprise 35% to 40% of the sample.

Sequences were derived from PBMCs, mostly from graft donor cells, sampled 360 days after TCRalphabeta/CD19-depleted stem cell transplant. These receptors originate from a male patient aged 2-10 years who had a stem cell transplant for acute myeloid leukemia, so the T cells may come from the graft donor.

This clonotype has at least ten counts. V and J are TRBV2 and TRBJ2-5; weak D call: TRBD1 (6 bases). V dropped 1 base and J dropped 2 bases, with 8 bases sitting between them. From germline, CDR1 is SNHLY and CDR2 FYNNEI. The CDR3 is 14 amino acids. CDR3 nucleotide sequence: TGTGCCAGCAGTGAAGTCAGGGGACAAGAGACCCAGTACTTC. It encodes CASSEVRGQETQYF.

The chain carries TRBV6-1 and TRBJ2-7, with no clear D. Germline CDR1 reads MNHNS; CDR2 reads SASEGT. The ends were cut back, 10 bases at V and 1 base at J, with 17 bases in the middle. This CDR3 has 14 residues. The CDR3 is CATRPTYGSYEQYF. In nucleotides, the CDR3 is TGTGCCACCCGACCGACTTACGGTTCCTACGAGCAGTACTTC.

At least ten counts were recorded for this clonotype. This chain joins TRBV4-1 and TRBJ2-7; D unresolved. Between the trimmed V and J ends, which lost 0 bases and 8 bases, there was a span of 8 bases. Germline V gene sequence: CDR1 MGHRA, CDR2 YSYEKL. This CDR3 is built from 12 residues. CDR3 amino acids: CASSQDTTKQYF. CDR3 DNA sequence: TGCGCCAGCAGCCAAGATACTACGAAGCAGTACTTC.

The genes are TRBV4-3 and TRBJ2-2, with D tentatively TRBD2 (7 bases). In germline, CDR1 is LGHNA, CDR2 YSLEER. The CDR3 length is 15 residues. The V and J ends lost 4 bases and 5 bases respectively, with 14 bases between them. DNA of the CDR3: TGCGCCAGCAGCCTCGGGAGGAGGGGGACCGGGGAGCTGTTTTTT. Its protein is CASSLGRRGTGELFF.

At least ten counts were recorded for this clonotype. The CDR3 DNA is TGCGCCAGCAGCTTGGCCAAGGGGGCCCCCTACAATGAGCAGTTCTTC. This translates into CASSLAKGAPYNEQFF. The V gene is TRBV5-1, the J gene TRBJ2-1; 7 positions match TRBD1. The V gene's germline CDR1 is SGHRS and CDR2 YFSETQ. The CDR3 is made up of 16 amino acids. V was clipped by 0 bases and J by 2 bases; unmatched bases: 5.

At least ten counts were recorded for this clonotype. V is TRBV12-3 or TRBV12-4 and J is TRBJ1-5; D perhaps matches TRBD1 (6 bases). V shed 2 bases and J shed 4 bases, with 18 bases lying between them. CDR3 length equals 17 residues. The CDR3 DNA reads as TGTGCCAGCAGTTTATTAAGGGGACAAATTTGGAATCAGCCCCAGCATTTT. It yields the protein CASSLLRGQIWNQPQHF.

The CDR3 DNA reads as TGCGCCAGCAGCCATACAGGGGAAGGCGGCGTCTATGGCTACACCTTC. This translates into CASSHTGEGGVYGYTF. The V call is TRBV4-1, the J call TRBJ1-2; 7 bases line up with TRBD1. V trimming: 3 bases; J trimming: 4 bases; junction bases outside the gene matches: 11. Looked up from germline, CDR1 is MGHRA and CDR2 is YSYEKL. CDR3 length: 16 residues.

The chain has TRBV7-6 and TRBJ2-1, with D tentatively TRBD2 (6 bases). The CDR3 totals 17 residues. Trimming removed 6 bases at V and 4 bases at J, with 22 bases between. From germline, CDR1 is SGHVS and CDR2 FNYEAQ. As DNA, the CDR3 is TGTGCCAGCAGTCCAGGACGCGGGGCAAATCTATACAATGAGCAGTTCTTC. It encodes CASSPGRGANLYNEQFF.

In its sample, this clonotype was seen a few times. This chain connects TRBV21-1 to TRBJ1-5. TRBV21-1 is flagged as a pseudogene. CDR3 length: 18 residues. Here the CDR3 DNA reads TGTGCCAGCAGCCTTCCCTTGAGGGACCCACTCGGCATGCGGCCCCAGCATTTT. Translating gives CASSLPLRDPLGMRPQHF.

This clonotype was seen only a few times. J is TRBJ2-2 and V is TRBV5-1; D perhaps matches TRBD1 (6 bases). CDR1 and CDR2 (germline): SGHRS, YFSETQ. The CDR3 sequence is 16 residues long. CDR3: CAVSAEGVANTGELFF. CDR3 DNA sequence: TGCGCAGTCTCTGCAGAGGGGGTCGCGAACACCGGGGAGCTGTTTTTT.

The V and J genes are TRBV10-2 and TRBJ2-7, with D uncertain. The CDR3 totals 16 residues. V lost 2 bases and J lost 3, with 17 bases in between. Germline V gene data show CDR1 as WSHSY and CDR2 as SAAADI. The CDR3 DNA sequence: TGCGCCAGCAGTGAGAATGGGTTGGTACAGATCTACGAGCAGTACGTC. It encodes CASSENGLVQIYEQYV.

This clonotype occurred a few times. The chain uses TRBV4-1 and TRBJ2-4; possibly TRBD1 or TRBD2 for D (5 bases each). Trimming cost V 2 bases and J 0 bases, with 11 bases left between them. Germline CDR1 MGHRA, CDR2 YSYEKL. The CDR3 is 16 residues long. As DNA, the CDR3 is TGCGCCAGCAGCCAAAAGGACGGGACAGCCAAAAACATTCAGTACTTC. Translated: CASSQKDGTAKNIQYF.

The rearrangement joins TRBV18 to TRBJ2-2, with TRBD1 matching 7 bases. Germline CDR1 reads KGHSH; CDR2 reads LQKENI. The CDR3 is 15 amino acids. V trimming: 2 bases; J trimming: 3 bases; junction bases outside the gene matches: 3. The CDR3 sequence is CASSPTGADTGELFF. In DNA, the CDR3 is TGTGCCAGCTCACCAACAGGGGCGGACACCGGGGAGCTGTTTTTT.